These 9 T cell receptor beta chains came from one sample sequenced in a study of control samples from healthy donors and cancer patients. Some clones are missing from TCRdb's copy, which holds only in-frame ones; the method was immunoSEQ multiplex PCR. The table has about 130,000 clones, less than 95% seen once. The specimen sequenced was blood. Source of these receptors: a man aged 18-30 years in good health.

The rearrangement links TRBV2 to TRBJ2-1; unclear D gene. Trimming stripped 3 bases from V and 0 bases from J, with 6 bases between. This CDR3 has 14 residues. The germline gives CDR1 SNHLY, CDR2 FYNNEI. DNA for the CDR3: TGTGCCAGCAGTGAGTACAGCTCCTACAATGAGCAGTTCTTC. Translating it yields CASSEYSSYNEQFF.

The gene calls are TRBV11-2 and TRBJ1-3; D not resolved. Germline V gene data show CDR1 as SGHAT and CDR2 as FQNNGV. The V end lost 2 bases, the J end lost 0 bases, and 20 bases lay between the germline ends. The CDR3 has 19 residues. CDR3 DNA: TGTGCCAGCAGCTTAATGCGCGTGATGGGCAGGACCTCTGGAAACACCATATATTTT. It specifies CASSLMRVMGRTSGNTIYF.

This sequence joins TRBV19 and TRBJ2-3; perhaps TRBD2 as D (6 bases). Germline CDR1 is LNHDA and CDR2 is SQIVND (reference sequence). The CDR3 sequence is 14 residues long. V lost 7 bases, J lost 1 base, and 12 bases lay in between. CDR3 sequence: CASNGGVGTDTQYF. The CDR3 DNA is TGTGCCAGTAACGGGGGAGTGGGCACAGATACGCAGTATTTT. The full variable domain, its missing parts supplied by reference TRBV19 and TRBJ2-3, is DGGITQSPKYLFRKEGQNVTLSCEQNLNHDAMYWYRQDPGQGLRLIYYSQIVNDFQKGDIAEGYSVSREKKESFPLTVTSAQKNPTAFYLCASNGGVGTDTQYFGPGTRLTVL.

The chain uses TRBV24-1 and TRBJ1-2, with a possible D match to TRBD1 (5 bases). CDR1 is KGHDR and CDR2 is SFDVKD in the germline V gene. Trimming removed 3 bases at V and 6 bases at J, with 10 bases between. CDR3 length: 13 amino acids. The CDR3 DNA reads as TGTGCCACCAGTGATCCCCAGGGAAATGGCTACACCTTC. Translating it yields CATSDPQGNGYTF.

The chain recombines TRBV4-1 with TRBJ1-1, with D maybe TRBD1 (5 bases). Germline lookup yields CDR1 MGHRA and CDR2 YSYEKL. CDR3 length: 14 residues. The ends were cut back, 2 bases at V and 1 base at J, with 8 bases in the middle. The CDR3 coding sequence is TGCGCCAGCAGCCAAATTACAGGGAACACTGAAGCTTTCTTT. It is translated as CASSQITGNTEAFF.

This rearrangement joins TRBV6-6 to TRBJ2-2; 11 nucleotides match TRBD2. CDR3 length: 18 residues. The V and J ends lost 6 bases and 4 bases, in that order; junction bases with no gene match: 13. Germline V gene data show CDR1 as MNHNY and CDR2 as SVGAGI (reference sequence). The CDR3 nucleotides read TGTGCCAGCAGCCGAAAGCTAGCGGGGGGCTCGGGCACCGGGGAGCTGTTTTTT. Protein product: CASSRKLAGGSGTGELFF.

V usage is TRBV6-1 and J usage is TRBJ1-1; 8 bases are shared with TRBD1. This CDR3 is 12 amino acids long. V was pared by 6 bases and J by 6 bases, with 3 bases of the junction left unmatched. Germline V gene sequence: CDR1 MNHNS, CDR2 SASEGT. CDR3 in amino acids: CASRFRGPEAFF. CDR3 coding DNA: TGTGCCAGCAGATTCAGGGGGCCTGAAGCTTTCTTT.

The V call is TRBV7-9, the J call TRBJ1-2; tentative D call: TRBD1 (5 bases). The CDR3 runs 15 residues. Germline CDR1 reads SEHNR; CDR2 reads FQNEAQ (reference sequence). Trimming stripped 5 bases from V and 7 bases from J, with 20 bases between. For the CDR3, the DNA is TGTGCCAGCAGCGCCCGACAGATCCTGGATGGTGGCTACACCTTC. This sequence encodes CASSARQILDGGYTF.

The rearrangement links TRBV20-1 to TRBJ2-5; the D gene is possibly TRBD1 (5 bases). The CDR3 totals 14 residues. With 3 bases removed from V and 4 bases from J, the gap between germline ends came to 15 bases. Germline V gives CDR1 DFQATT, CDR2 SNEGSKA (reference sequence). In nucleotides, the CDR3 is TGCAGTGCTAGTCAGGTGGGGCATAGAGAGACCCAGTACTTC. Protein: CSASQVGHRETQYF.